A single sample is the source of the 21 T cell receptor beta chains below, sequenced in a study of response to subunit inactivated influenza vaccine. TCRdb re-analysed the RT-PCR reads in MiXCR, keeping a single row per CDR3 protein. The repertoire includes fewer than 650,000 distinct CDR3 sequences, around 13% of them detected once, and around 13% sits in the top ten. The material was PBMCs from blood, obtained 45 days after vaccination. The source is a middle-aged man who received an inactivated influenza vaccine.

The V and J genes are TRBV18 and TRBJ2-1, with D perhaps TRBD1 or TRBD2 (7 bases each). The V end lost 5 bases, the J end lost 6 bases, and 20 bases lay between the germline ends. Germline V gene lookup returns CDR1 KGHSH and CDR2 LQKENI. CDR3 size: 16 residues. The CDR3, as DNA: TGTGCCAGCTCAAGGGAAAGCGGGAAGGGGGCCAATGAGCAGTTCTTC. It yields the protein CASSRESGKGANEQFF.

This clonotype was counted only a few times. This chain links TRBV20-1 with TRBJ1-2, with a weak D call TRBD1 (6 bases). Germline V lookup: CDR1 DFQATT, CDR2 SNEGSKA (reference sequence). The V end was cut by 6 bases, the J end by 3 bases, with 20 bases between. The CDR3 consists of 15 residues. The CDR3 DNA reads as TGCAGTGCCCCCAAACCAGGGGTATCCGACTATGGCTACACCTTC. It encodes CSAPKPGVSDYGYTF.

This clonotype appeared a few times. This chain links TRBV4-3 with TRBJ2-7; D call uncertain. Trimming left V 4 bases short and J 0 bases short, with 10 bases between. The length of the CDR3 is 14 residues. Germline V gives CDR1 LGHNA, CDR2 YSLEER. The CDR3 DNA sequence: TGCGCCAGCAGCCCCTGGGCGGACTCCTACGAGCAGTACTTC. As protein: CASSPWADSYEQYF.

This clonotype has at least ten counts. V usage is TRBV7-8 and J usage is TRBJ2-2; D gene uncertain. The germline V gene has CDR1 SGHVS and CDR2 FQNEAQ. Between the trimmed V and J ends, which lost 2 bases and 2 bases, there was a span of 12 bases. The CDR3 is 16 amino acids. CDR3 nucleotides: TGTGCCAGCAGCTTACCGGCTGTTGGAAACACCGGGGAGCTGTTTTTT. Protein product: CASSLPAVGNTGELFF.

This clonotype has more than one count but fewer than ten. V usage is TRBV20-1 and J usage is TRBJ1-1; D perhaps matches TRBD1 (5 bases). The CDR3 spans 15 residues. V was cut by 5 bases and J by 4 bases, with 20 bases left in between. The germline gives CDR1 DFQATT, CDR2 SNEGSKA (reference sequence). CDR3 sequence (DNA): TGCAGTGCTCAACCTGACCCGGGACTCACCACTGAAGCTTTCTTT. This encodes CSAQPDPGLTTEAFF.

The V gene is TRBV3-1, the J gene TRBJ1-3; D is possibly TRBD1 (6 bases). The CDR3 consists of 14 residues. Per germline, CDR1 LGHDT and CDR2 YNNKEL (reference sequence). V gave up 4 bases and J gave up 2 bases, with 9 bases separating them. DNA for the CDR3: TGTGCCAGCAGCCGCTCAGGGGCTGGAAACACCATATATTTT. Amino acids: CASSRSGAGNTIYF. Full variable domain (missing parts from reference TRBV3-1 and TRBJ1-3): DTAVSQTPKYLVTQMGNDKSIKCEQNLGHDTMYWYKQDSKKFLKIMFSYNNKELIINETVPNRFSPKSPDKAHLNLHINSLELGDSAVYFCASSRSGAGNTIYFGEGSWLTVV.

In its sample, this clonotype was seen a few times. The chain carries TRBV7-9 and TRBJ2-2; D might be TRBD2 (6 bases). Looked up from germline, CDR1 is SEHNR and CDR2 is FQNEAQ (reference sequence). The CDR3 sequence is 16 residues long. V was trimmed by 5 bases and J by 5 bases, leaving 18 bases between them. CDR3 region: CASSGGLNGLTGELFF. The CDR3 nucleotides read TGTGCCAGCAGCGGGGGACTTAATGGACTTACCGGGGAGCTGTTTTTT. The full variable domain, rest sourced from reference TRBV7-9 and TRBJ2-2, is DTGVSQNPRHKITKRGQNVTFRCDPISEHNRLYWYRQTLGQGPEFLTYFQNEAQLEKSRLLSDRFSAERPKGSFSTLEIQRTEQGDSAMYLCASSGGLNGLTGELFFGEGSRLTVL.

The table lists this clonotype with a few counts. V and J are TRBV5-8 and TRBJ1-5; TRBD1 might be the D (5 bases). This CDR3 is 17 amino acids long. Germline V gene sequence: CDR1 SGHTS, CDR2 YDEGEE. Trimming stripped 2 bases from V and 1 base from J, with 16 bases between. The CDR3 loop reads CASSFFQGLGSNQPQHF. The CDR3 DNA follows: TGTGCCAGCAGCTTTTTTCAGGGTCTAGGAAGCAATCAGCCCCAGCATTTT.

The V gene is TRBV11-1, the J gene TRBJ2-5; 7 positions match TRBD1. The CDR3 covers 18 residues. CDR1 and CDR2 from the germline V gene are SGHAT and FQDESV (reference sequence). The junction had 12 bases not matched to a gene; V was cut back by 1 base and J by 1 base. The CDR3 nucleotides are TGTGCCAGCAGCTTAGGCGCGACAGGGCGAGAGTTCCAAGAGACCCAGTACTTC. Residues: CASSLGATGREFQETQYF.

This clonotype appeared a few times. V gene TRBV25-1 combines with J gene TRBJ2-5; a possible D gene is TRBD1 (6 bases). The V gene's germline CDR1 is MGHDK and CDR2 SYGVNS. The CDR3 contains 15 residues. The V end lost 3 bases, the J end lost 1 base, and 12 bases lay between the germline ends. The CDR3 region has the DNA TGTGCCAGCAGTGACCAGGACAGCTTCCAAGAGACCCAGTACTTC. Translating gives CASSDQDSFQETQYF.

This clonotype was seen a handful of times. Compared with germline, one end of the junction differs, possibly owing to a read error. CDR3 in amino acids: CASSFIFSRTADYSGDF. CDR3 DNA: TGTGCCAGCAGCTTCATTTTTTCCAGGACAGCAGACTACTCGGGGGACTTC. The genes are TRBV5-5 and TRBJ2-7; D may be TRBD1 or TRBD2 (6 bases each). This CDR3 comprises 17 residues. CDR1 is SGHKS, CDR2 YYEKEE, per germline (reference sequence).

This clonotype came up a few times. This chain uses TRBV3-1 with TRBJ2-5; 8 nucleotides align to TRBD2. Germline assignment: CDR1 LGHDT and CDR2 YNNKEL (reference sequence). This CDR3 is 15 amino acids long. V gave up 4 bases and J gave up 6 bases; unmatched junction bases: 10. The chain's CDR3 is CASSLGLTSVKTQYF. Here the CDR3 DNA reads TGTGCCAGCAGCCTAGGGCTGACTAGCGTTAAGACCCAGTACTTC.

This clonotype was seen a handful of times. The J gene is TRBJ2-1, the V gene TRBV3-1; 7 bases line up with TRBD1. Germline V gene lookup returns CDR1 LGHDT and CDR2 YNNKEL (reference sequence). The CDR3 consists of 15 residues. V shed 5 bases and J 10 bases; nucleotides not matched to a gene: 14. The DNA for the CDR3 is TGTGCCAGCAGCTTAAGGATGACAGGGTCCGGGGAGCAGTTCTTC. As protein: CASSLRMTGSGEQFF.

This chain uses TRBV20-1 with TRBJ2-5; TRBD2 is a possible D gene (6 bases). CDR3 length: 13 amino acids. Trimming pared 6 bases from V and 1 base from J, leaving 12 bases between. Germline V gene data show CDR1 as DFQATT and CDR2 as SNEGSKA (reference sequence). CDR3 region: CSAGRDFQETQYF. CDR3 bases: TGCAGTGCCGGAAGGGACTTCCAAGAGACCCAGTACTTC.

This clonotype occurred a few times. The rearrangement links TRBV6-5 to TRBJ2-1; no definite D call. CDR3 length: 15 residues. Germline V CDR1 and CDR2: MNHEY, SVGAGI. With 0 bases removed from V and 7 bases from J, the gap between germline ends came to 13 bases. The CDR3, as DNA: TGTGCCAGCAGTTACTCCTTATTTTCTATGAATGAGCAGTTCTTC. Amino acid sequence: CASSYSLFSMNEQFF.

The chain combines TRBV20-1 with TRBJ2-7; D is uncertain. CDR3 length: 12 residues. Trimming cost V 1 base and J 7 bases, with 11 bases left between them. The germline V gene has CDR1 DFQATT and CDR2 SNEGSKA (reference sequence). The chain's CDR3 is CSARVTDWEQYF. The CDR3, as DNA: TGCAGTGCTAGAGTCACAGACTGGGAGCAGTACTTC.

This clonotype was found a few times. The V gene is TRBV20-1, the J gene TRBJ2-3; 9 nucleotides line up with TRBD2. The V and J ends lost 0 bases and 1 base, in that order; junction bases with no gene match: 14. Germline V lookup: CDR1 DFQATT, CDR2 SNEGSKA (reference sequence). The CDR3 loop spans 19 amino acids. CDR3 protein: CSARDWSGWRGGGTDTQYF. CDR3 DNA: TGCAGTGCTAGAGATTGGAGCGGTTGGCGGGGGGGTGGCACAGATACGCAGTATTTT.

This clonotype was picked up a small number of times. This chain joins TRBV7-9 and TRBJ2-7; 9 bases align to TRBD1. The CDR3 runs 16 residues. The V gene's germline CDR1 is SEHNR and CDR2 FQNEAQ (reference sequence). The V segment lost 5 bases and the J segment 3 bases; nucleotides outside the gene matches: 11. In DNA form, the CDR3 reads TGTGCCAGCAGCCATAGACAGGGGGATAACGTCTACGAGCAGTACTTC. Translation gives CASSHRQGDNVYEQYF.

This clonotype came up many times. The J gene is TRBJ2-1, the V gene TRBV27; 9 positions match TRBD2. V was clipped by 4 bases and J by 5 bases; unmatched bases: 9. Germline values: CDR1 MNHEY, CDR2 SMNVEV (reference sequence). This CDR3 spans 16 amino acids. The CDR3 sequence: CASSYIAGGDNNEQFF. The CDR3 coding sequence is TGTGCCAGCAGTTATATCGCGGGGGGGGACAACAATGAGCAGTTCTTC.

This clonotype was seen only a few times. The chain couples TRBV7-2 to TRBJ2-7, with a tentative D call TRBD1 (5 bases). The V gene lost 6 bases and the J gene lost 5 bases, with 20 bases spanning the gap. The CDR3 has 15 residues. Per the germline V gene, CDR1 is SGHTA and CDR2 is FQGNSA. CDR3 coding DNA: TGTGCCAGCAGTCGTATGGGGCAGGCAGCGAACGAGCAGTACTTC. Its protein is CASSRMGQAANEQYF.

The chain employs TRBV5-1 and TRBJ2-6; D gene uncertain. CDR1 SGHRS and CDR2 YFSETQ come from the germline V gene. With 3 bases removed from V and 1 base from J, the gap between germline ends came to 8 bases. This CDR3 comprises 15 residues. CDR3 in amino acids: CASSWTPSGANVLTF. CDR3 nucleotide sequence: TGCGCCAGCAGCTGGACCCCTTCTGGGGCCAACGTCCTGACTTTC.